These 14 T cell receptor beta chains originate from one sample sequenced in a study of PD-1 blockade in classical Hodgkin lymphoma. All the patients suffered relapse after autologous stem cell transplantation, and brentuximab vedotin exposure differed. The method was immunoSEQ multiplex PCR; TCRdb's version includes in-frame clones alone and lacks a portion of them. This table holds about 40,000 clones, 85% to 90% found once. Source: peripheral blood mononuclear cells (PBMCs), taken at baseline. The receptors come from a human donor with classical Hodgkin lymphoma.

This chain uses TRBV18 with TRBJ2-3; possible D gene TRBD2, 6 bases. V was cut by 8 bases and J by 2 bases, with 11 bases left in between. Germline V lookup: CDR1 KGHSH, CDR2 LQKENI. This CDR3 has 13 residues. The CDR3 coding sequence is TGTGCCAGCACTCAGCGGGCCACAGATACGCAGTATTTT. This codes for CASTQRATDTQYF. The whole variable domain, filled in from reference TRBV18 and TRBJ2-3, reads NAGVMQNPRHLVRRRGQEARLRCSPMKGHSHVYWYRQLPEEGLKFMVYLQKENIIDESGMPKERFSAEFPKEGPSILRIQQVVRGDSAAYFCASTQRATDTQYFGPGTRLTVL.

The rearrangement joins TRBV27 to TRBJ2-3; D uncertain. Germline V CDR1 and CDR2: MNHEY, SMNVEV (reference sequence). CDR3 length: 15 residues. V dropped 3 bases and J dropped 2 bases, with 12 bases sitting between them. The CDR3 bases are TGTGCCAGCAGTTTTAATCCCCCCACCACAGATACGCAGTATTTT. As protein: CASSFNPPTTDTQYF.

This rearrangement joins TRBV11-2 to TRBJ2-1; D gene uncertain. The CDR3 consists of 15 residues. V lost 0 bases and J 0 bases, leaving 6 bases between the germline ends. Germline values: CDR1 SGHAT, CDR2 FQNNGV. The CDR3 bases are TGTGCCAGCAGCTTAGATTTGGGCTCCTACAATGAGCAGTTCTTC. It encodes CASSLDLGSYNEQFF.

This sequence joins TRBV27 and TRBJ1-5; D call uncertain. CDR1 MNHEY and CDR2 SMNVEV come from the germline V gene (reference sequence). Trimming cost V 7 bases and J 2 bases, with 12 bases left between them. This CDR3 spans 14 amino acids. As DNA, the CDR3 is TGTGCCAGCACGTCCCTGGGCGGCAATCAGCCCCAGCATTTT. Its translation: CASTSLGGNQPQHF.

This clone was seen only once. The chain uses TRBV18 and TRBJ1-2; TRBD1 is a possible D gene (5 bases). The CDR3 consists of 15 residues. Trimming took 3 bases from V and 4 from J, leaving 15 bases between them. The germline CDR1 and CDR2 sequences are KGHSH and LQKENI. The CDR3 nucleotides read TGTGCCAGCTCACCGAACGGGGCCGAGGCCTATGGCTACACCTTC. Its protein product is CASSPNGAEAYGYTF. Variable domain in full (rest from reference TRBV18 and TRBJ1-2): NAGVMQNPRHLVRRRGQEARLRCSPMKGHSHVYWYRQLPEEGLKFMVYLQKENIIDESGMPKERFSAEFPKEGPSILRIQQVVRGDSAAYFCASSPNGAEAYGYTFGSGTRLTVV.

The CDR3 spells CASSYASGGTDTQYF. The CDR3 DNA reads TGTGCCAGCAGCTACGCTAGCGGGGGTACAGATACGCAGTATTTT. This rearrangement joins TRBV7-2 to TRBJ2-3, with 10 bases matching TRBD2. CDR3 length equals 15 residues. Germline trimming cut 4 bases from V and 3 bases from J; bases unmatched to any gene: 4. Germline values: CDR1 SGHTA, CDR2 FQGNSA.

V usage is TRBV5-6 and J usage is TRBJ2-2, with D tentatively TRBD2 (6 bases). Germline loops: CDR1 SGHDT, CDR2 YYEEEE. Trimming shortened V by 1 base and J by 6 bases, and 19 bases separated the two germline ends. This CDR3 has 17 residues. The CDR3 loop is CASSLSGLAKWAGELFF. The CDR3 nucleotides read TGTGCCAGCAGCTTGTCGGGACTGGCAAAATGGGCCGGGGAGCTGTTTTTT.

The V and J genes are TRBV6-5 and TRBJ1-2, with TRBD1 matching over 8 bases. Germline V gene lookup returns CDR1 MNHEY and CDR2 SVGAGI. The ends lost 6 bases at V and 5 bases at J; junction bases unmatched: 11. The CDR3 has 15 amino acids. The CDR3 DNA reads TGTGCCAGCAGCCCCGACAGGGGAAGGGGTTATGGCTACACCTTC. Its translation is CASSPDRGRGYGYTF.

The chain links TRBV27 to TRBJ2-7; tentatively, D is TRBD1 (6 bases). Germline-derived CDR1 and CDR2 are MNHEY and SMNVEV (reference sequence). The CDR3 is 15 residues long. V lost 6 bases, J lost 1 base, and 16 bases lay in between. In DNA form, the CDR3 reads TGTGCCAGCAGCCGCCAAGCAGGGGCGTCCTACGAGCAGTACTTC. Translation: CASSRQAGASYEQYF.

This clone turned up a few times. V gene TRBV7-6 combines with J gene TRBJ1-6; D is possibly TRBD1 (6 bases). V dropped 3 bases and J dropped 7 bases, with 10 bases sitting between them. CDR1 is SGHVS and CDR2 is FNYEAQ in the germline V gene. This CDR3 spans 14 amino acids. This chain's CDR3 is CASSLGAGNSPLHF. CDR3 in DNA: TGTGCCAGCAGCTTGGGGGCTGGGAATTCACCCCTCCACTTT. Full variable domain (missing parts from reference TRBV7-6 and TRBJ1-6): GAGVSQSPRYKVTKRGQDVALRCDPISGHVSLYWYRQALGQGPEFLTYFNYEAQQDKSGLPNDRFSAERPEGSISTLTIQRTEQRDSAMYRCASSLGAGNSPLHFGNGTRLTVT.

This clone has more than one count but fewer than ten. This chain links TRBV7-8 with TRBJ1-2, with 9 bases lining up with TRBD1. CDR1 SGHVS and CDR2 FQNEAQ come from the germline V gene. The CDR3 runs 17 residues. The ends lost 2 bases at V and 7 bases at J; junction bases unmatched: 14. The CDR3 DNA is TGTGCCAGCAGCTTATTAGCGGGACAGGGACATTTTGGTGGCTACACCTTC. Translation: CASSLLAGQGHFGGYTF.

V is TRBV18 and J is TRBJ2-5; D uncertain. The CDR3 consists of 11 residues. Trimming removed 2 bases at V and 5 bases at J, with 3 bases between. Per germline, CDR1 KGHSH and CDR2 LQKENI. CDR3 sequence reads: CASSPGETQYF. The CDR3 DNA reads TGTGCCAGCTCACCAGGGGAGACCCAGTACTTC.

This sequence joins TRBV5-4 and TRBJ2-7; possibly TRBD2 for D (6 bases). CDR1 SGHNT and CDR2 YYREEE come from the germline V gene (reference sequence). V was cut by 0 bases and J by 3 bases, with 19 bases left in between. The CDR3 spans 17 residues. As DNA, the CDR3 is TGTGCCAGCAGCTTGGCGGGACCCACGGCGGGGTTCTACGAGCAGTACTTC. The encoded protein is CASSLAGPTAGFYEQYF.

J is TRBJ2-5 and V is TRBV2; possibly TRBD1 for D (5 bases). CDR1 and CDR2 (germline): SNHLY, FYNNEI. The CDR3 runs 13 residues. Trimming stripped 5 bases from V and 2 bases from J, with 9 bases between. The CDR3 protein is CASSYDRQETQYF. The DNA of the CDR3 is TGTGCCAGCAGTTACGACAGACAAGAGACCCAGTACTTC.